The clone carrying this T cell receptor (beta chain) was counted only a few times. What it recognizes is unknown. With 5 bases removed from V and 4 bases from J, the gap between germline ends came to 9 bases. The germline V gene has CDR1 LNHNV and CDR2 YYDKDF (reference sequence). The CDR3 runs to 13 residues. The sample is drawn from a study of OX40 agonist ivuxolimab in advanced cancers. Points from the study as a whole: The antigens recognized by the expanded peripheral T cells, that is their antigen specificity, were not determined. In general, CD8+ T cells held more expanded clones than CD4+ did, on average.

Using immunoSEQ multiplex PCR, the repertoire was profiled, and TCRdb retains in-frame clones only, with some absent. The data contain tens of thousands of clones, approximately 73% of them singletons. Enrollment shut out patients with autoimmune disease history or systemic immunosuppression. The sequence was collected from an adult with an advanced solid tumor such as melanoma, head and neck, liver or kidney cancer. The specimen comprised CD4+ or CD8+ T cells sorted from blood, sampled in a trial of the OX40 agonist ivuxolimab. The chain combines TRBV15 with TRBJ1-5; possible D gene TRBD1, 5 bases. The CDR3 region is CATSWGVNQPQHF. The CDR3 DNA reads as TGTGCCACCAGCTGGGGGGTGAATCAGCCCCAGCATTTT. Full variable domain (missing parts from reference TRBV15 and TRBJ1-5): DAMVIQNPRYQVTQFGKPVTLSCSQTLNHNVMYWYQQKSSQAPKLLFHYYDKDFNNEADTPDNFQSRRPNTSFCFLDIRSPGLGDTAMYLCATSWGVNQPQHFGDGTRLSIL.